A selection of T cell receptor beta chains follows, all from one sample in a study of cytomegalovirus exposure and HLA in healthy donors. The assay was immunoSEQ multiplex PCR, and TCRdb's table has in-frame clones only and misses some. This table has tens of thousands of clones, about 9.5% appearing once. The source material was PBMCs. These receptors were obtained from a man in his sixties in good health and CMV-seropositive. Both conserved end residues are part of each CDR3. D genes are given only for firm matches.

V gene: TRBV5-1
D gene: NA
CDR3 protein: CASSPPGGWETQYF

V gene: TRBV19
D gene: NA
CDR3 protein: CASERSGSGTDTQYF

V gene: TRBV7-9
D gene: TRBD1
CDR3 protein: CASSRDRVDGYTF

V gene: TRBV7-2
D gene: TRBD1
CDR3 protein: CASSSRTGGLGYTF

V gene: TRBV2
D gene: TRBD2
CDR3 protein: CASKGLAAVSSEQYF

V gene: TRBV18
D gene: TRBD1
CDR3 protein: CAGGDSYNSPLHF

V gene: TRBV28
D gene: NA
CDR3 protein: CASSFKAGEGNTIYF

V gene: TRBV25-1
D gene: NA
CDR3 protein: CASSLQGHNEQYF

V gene: TRBV5-4
D gene: TRBD2
CDR3 protein: CASSSGLAGPEETQYF

V gene: TRBV14
D gene: NA
CDR3 protein: CASSPSIPRGVDTQYF

V gene: TRBV5-6
D gene: NA
CDR3 protein: CASSLAGETQYF

V gene: TRBV18
D gene: NA
CDR3 protein: CASSLRRTGGGNRDEQYF

V gene: TRBV4-1
D gene: NA
CDR3 protein: CASSQESGVNQPQHF

V gene: TRBV15
D gene: TRBD1
CDR3 protein: CATSRGDRIEQPQHF

V gene: TRBV5-1
D gene: TRBD2
CDR3 protein: CASSLAEAGVPYEQYF

V gene: TRBV5-1
D gene: NA
CDR3 protein: CASSLRLGAGGTEAFF